Presented here are 23 T cell receptor beta chains from one specimen sequenced in a study of cytomegalovirus exposure and HLA in healthy donors. The PCR contained 60 Vbeta and 13 Jbeta primers. The protocol was immunoSEQ multiplex PCR, while the TCRdb copy is restricted to in-frame clones and leaves out a portion. The sample gives over 40,000 clones, about 77% of which show up once; about 3% is in the top ten. Material: PBMCs. Receptors originate from a woman in her thirties or forties in good health and CMV-seropositive.

The chain links TRBV7-6 to TRBJ2-1, with D tentatively TRBD2 (5 bases). This CDR3 is 15 amino acids long. The germline CDR1 and CDR2 sequences are SGHVS and FNYEAQ. Trimming stripped 5 bases from V and 0 bases from J, with 11 bases between. DNA of the CDR3: TGTGCCAGCAGCCAAGCGGACCGCTCCTACAATGAGCAGTTCTTC. It specifies CASSQADRSYNEQFF.

This clone has only a few counts. The V gene is TRBV9, the J gene TRBJ2-3, with no clear D. Trimming removed 3 bases from V and 1 base from J, with 12 bases in between. Germline values: CDR1 SGDLS, CDR2 YYNGEE. CDR3 length: 15 amino acids. The CDR3 bases are TGTGCCAGCAGCGCTAGGAGTGTGGGCACAGATACGCAGTATTTT. This sequence encodes CASSARSVGTDTQYF.

The chain carries TRBV9 and TRBJ2-7; 8 bases are shared with TRBD1. The V segment lost 3 bases and the J segment 4 bases; nucleotides outside the gene matches: 3. The length of the CDR3 is 13 residues. Germline-derived CDR1 and CDR2 are SGDLS and YYNGEE. CDR3 region: CASSGGTGYEQYF. CDR3 bases: TGTGCCAGCAGCGGCGGGACAGGTTACGAGCAGTACTTC.

By proportion, this clone is medium-sized. The chain has TRBV4-3 and TRBJ1-3; no reliable D call. Germline assignment: CDR1 LGHNA and CDR2 YSLEER. The CDR3 is made up of 15 amino acids. Trimming left V 0 bases short and J 1 base short, with 7 bases between. The CDR3 DNA reads TGCGCCAGCAGCCAAGACACAGCATCTGGAAACACCATATATTTT. It yields the protein CASSQDTASGNTIYF.

The chain combines TRBV10-3 with TRBJ2-1; TRBD2 is a possible D gene (5 bases). CDR1 is ENHRY and CDR2 is SYGVKD in the germline V gene. The CDR3 loop spans 11 amino acids. The V end was cut by 6 bases, the J end by 5 bases, with 5 bases between. CDR3: CAIRRDNEQFF. In DNA, the CDR3 is TGTGCCATCAGGCGGGACAATGAGCAGTTCTTC.

This chain uses TRBV25-1 with TRBJ2-3; a possible D gene is TRBD2 (7 bases). Trimming cost V 3 bases and J 2 bases, with 12 bases left between them. The CDR3 sequence is 15 residues long. Germline CDR1 MGHDK, CDR2 SYGVNS. CDR3 in DNA: TGTGCCAGCAGTGAGTGGCGGGGGCTCACAGATACGCAGTATTTT. Its protein is CASSEWRGLTDTQYF.

The J gene is TRBJ1-5, the V gene TRBV2; D gene unclear. The CDR3 totals 15 residues. CDR1 is SNHLY and CDR2 is FYNNEI in the germline V gene. Deletions cut 1 base from V and 6 bases from J, with 13 bases between. The CDR3 loop is CASSEVGSSGQPQHF. CDR3 sequence (DNA): TGTGCCAGCAGTGAAGTTGGTAGTTCTGGTCAGCCCCAGCATTTT.

The rearrangement links TRBV5-3 to TRBJ2-2, with D perhaps TRBD2 (5 bases). TRBV5-3 is classed as an ORF, of uncertain function. The V end was cut by 5 bases, the J end by 5 bases, with 13 bases between. The CDR3 is 14 residues long. CDR3 sequence (DNA): TGTGCCAGAAGACAGACAACGGGGACCGGGGAGCTGTTTTTT. It translates to CARRQTTGTGELFF.

The genes are TRBV7-8 and TRBJ2-2; tentatively, D is TRBD2 (6 bases). CDR1 is SGHVS, CDR2 FQNEAQ, per germline. With 1 base removed from V and 4 bases from J, the gap between germline ends came to 7 bases. The CDR3 runs to 14 residues. CDR3 coding DNA: TGTGCCAGCAGCTTAGGCGGGGCCACCGGGGAGCTGTTTTTT. It translates to CASSLGGATGELFF.

This rearrangement joins TRBV6-6 to TRBJ1-5; D possibly corresponds to TRBD1 (6 bases). Germline values: CDR1 MNHNY, CDR2 SVGAGI (reference sequence). The CDR3 totals 16 residues. The germline V and J ends were trimmed by 8 bases and 4 bases, with 21 bases remaining between them. CDR3 amino acids: CASSAGAGGTNQPQHF. For the CDR3, the DNA is TGTGCCAGCTCCGCGGGGGCGGGCGGCACTAATCAGCCCCAGCATTTT.

This sequence joins TRBV16 and TRBJ1-5; 7 bases are a match to TRBD1. Unmatched junction bases numbered 7, after V lost 10 bases and J lost 4 bases. The CDR3 consists of 13 residues. Germline values: CDR1 KGHSY, CDR2 FQNENV. The CDR3 sequence is CATGQDWNQPQHF. The CDR3 DNA sequence: TGTGCCACCGGACAGGATTGGAATCAGCCCCAGCATTTT.

The chain uses TRBV15 and TRBJ1-1, with D possibly matching TRBD1 (5 bases). The CDR3 spans 14 residues. V was clipped by 2 bases and J by 1 base, with 8 bases between them. Germline lookup yields CDR1 LNHNV and CDR2 YYDKDF (reference sequence). The CDR3: CATSRRGGNTEAFF. In DNA form, the CDR3 reads TGTGCCACCAGCAGAAGGGGCGGGAACACTGAAGCTTTCTTT.

The chain employs TRBV6-1 and TRBJ2-5; TRBD2 aligns across 11 bases. Germline V gene sequence: CDR1 MNHNS, CDR2 SASEGT. The V segment lost 1 base and the J segment 11 bases; nucleotides outside the gene matches: 9. This CDR3 region has 15 residues. CDR3 in amino acids: CASSEEGLAGGSQYF. CDR3 nucleotide sequence: TGTGCCAGCAGTGAAGAGGGATTAGCGGGGGGGTCACAGTACTTC.

J is TRBJ2-4 and V is TRBV14; D possibly corresponds to TRBD1 (5 bases). This CDR3 is built from 13 residues. V lost 2 bases and J 10 bases, leaving 12 bases between the germline ends. Germline lookup yields CDR1 SGHDN and CDR2 FVKESK. The chain's CDR3 is CASSQLGAEIQYF. The CDR3 DNA follows: TGTGCCAGCAGCCAATTAGGGGCGGAGATTCAGTACTTC.

The CDR3 protein is CAIKGGWDTEAFF. In DNA form, the CDR3 reads TGTGCCATCAAAGGGGGTTGGGACACTGAAGCTTTCTTT. The chain recombines TRBV10-3 with TRBJ1-1; TRBD1 is a possible D gene (6 bases). Germline CDR1 is ENHRY and CDR2 is SYGVKD. Trimming shortened V by 7 bases and J by 3 bases, and 12 bases separated the two germline ends. The CDR3 is made up of 13 amino acids.

This clone was picked up a small number of times. The CDR3 region has the DNA TGTGCCAGCAGCCCTACAGCGAGAGGGGGCAAAGGTAATTCACCCCTCCACTTT. Translating it yields CASSPTARGGKGNSPLHF. The V call is TRBV4-2, the J call TRBJ1-6, with TRBD1 matching over 7 bases. J lost 6 bases, V lost 4 bases, and 15 bases had no gene match. The CDR3 extends over 18 amino acids. Per the germline V gene, CDR1 is LGHNA and CDR2 is YNFKEQ.

The chain is built from TRBV5-4 and TRBJ1-1; 10 bases line up with TRBD1. This CDR3 contains 13 residues. Per the germline V gene, CDR1 is SGHNT and CDR2 is YYREEE (reference sequence). V lost 3 bases, J lost 4 bases, and 0 bases stayed unmatched. The CDR3 spells CASSWTGGTEAFF. DNA of the CDR3: TGTGCCAGCAGCTGGACAGGGGGCACTGAAGCTTTCTTT.

The CDR3 region is CASGHSGVGYEQFF. The CDR3 DNA reads TGCGCCAGCGGCCATAGCGGGGTAGGTTATGAGCAGTTCTTC. The J gene is TRBJ2-1, the V gene TRBV5-1, with TRBD2 matching 8 bases. Germline assignment: CDR1 SGHRS and CDR2 YFSETQ. Unmatched junction bases numbered 11, after V lost 7 bases and J lost 8 bases. The CDR3 has 14 residues.

This sequence joins TRBV12-5 and TRBJ1-2; TRBD1 is a possible D gene (5 bases). Germline lookup yields CDR1 LGHNT and CDR2 FRNRAP. The V and J ends lost 7 bases and 7 bases respectively, with 16 bases between them. CDR3 length: 13 amino acids. CDR3 region: CASEITGLVGYTF. In nucleotides, the CDR3 is TGTGCTAGTGAAATAACAGGTCTAGTTGGCTACACCTTC.

This sequence joins TRBV29-1 and TRBJ2-1; possibly TRBD2 for D (6 bases). The CDR3 extends over 13 amino acids. Germline lookup yields CDR1 SQVTM and CDR2 ANQGSEA. The CDR3 DNA reads as TGCAGTGGTAGGCGGGGCTCCTACAATGAGCAGTTCTTC. Encoded protein: CSGRRGSYNEQFF.

The CDR3 reads CASSERTGSYGYTF. DNA of the CDR3: TGTGCCAGCAGTGAAAGGACAGGGTCCTATGGCTACACCTTC. The chain carries TRBV2 and TRBJ1-2, with 8 bases identical to TRBD1. The CDR3 length is 14 residues. V lost 2 bases, J lost 4 bases, and 3 bases stayed unmatched. Germline V CDR1 and CDR2: SNHLY, FYNNEI. The full variable domain, completed using reference TRBV2 and TRBJ1-2, is EPEVTQTPSHQVTQMGQEVILRCVPISNHLYFYWYRQILGQKVEFLVSFYNNEISEKSEIFDDQFSVERPDGSNFTLKIRSTKLEDSAMYFCASSERTGSYGYTFGSGTRLTVV.

This clone was seen a few times. The V gene is TRBV5-1, the J gene TRBJ2-3, with unresolved D. Germline V gene sequence: CDR1 SGHRS, CDR2 YFSETQ. The CDR3 has 13 residues. V lost 6 bases and J 2 bases, leaving 10 bases between the germline ends. CDR3 region: CASTEQLTDTQYF. The CDR3, as DNA: TGCGCCAGCACAGAACAGCTCACAGATACGCAGTATTTT.

V gene TRBV14 combines with J gene TRBJ1-6, with D perhaps matching TRBD1 (6 bases). Germline lookup yields CDR1 SGHDN and CDR2 FVKESK. The CDR3 has 15 amino acids. Trimming left V 4 bases short and J 8 bases short, with 15 bases between. CDR3 in amino acids: CASSPRTDLYSPLHF. CDR3 bases: TGTGCCAGCAGCCCCCGGACAGACCTCTATTCACCCCTCCACTTT.